The present entry profiles one T cell receptor beta chain with its context. The antigen this receptor binds is unknown. Base quality data are lacking; no much larger clone is found one base away. Spanning cysteine to phenylalanine, the CDR3 consists of 14 amino acids. Only the CDR3 portion is preserved as DNA: 42 bases, with reading frame beginning at the first base. V was cut back by 3 bases and J by 4 bases, leaving a gap of 10 bases between them. According to the germline V gene, CDR1 reads SGHDT and CDR2 reads YYEEEE. The donors were healthy, HIV-negative adults who had no recently reported acute infections or vaccinations. Every donor was a Caucasian adult residing in Nashville, Tennessee, USA. Magnetic negative selection was used to enrich CD4+ T cells, after which naive cells were positively selected on CD45RA and the negative fraction became the memory subset. Blood was collected by leukapheresis, and PBMCs were isolated by Ficoll-Histopaque density gradient centrifugation and then cryopreserved in liquid nitrogen vapor phase. Purity and quantity of every magnetically sorted T cell population were checked by analytical flow cytometry. Genomic DNA was isolated from each sorted fraction and quantified by UV absorbance on a Nanodrop 2000c.

This sample was taken from a study of shared clonotypes between healthy human individuals (dated by TCRdb to between 2020 and 2021). As for the study more broadly: A couple of women and three men aged 18 to 49 years were included in the cohort. For each donor, CD4 naive and CD4 memory were each given three plates, CD8 naive was given two plates, and CD8 memory was given one plate. Different laboratories and diverse techniques were used to prepare libraries and sequence TCR repertoires, to increase sequencing depth and limit assay-specific biases. Per donor, leukapheresis produced somewhere between about 0.9 and 9.5 billion PBMCs. Blood TCR repertoires of about five healthy adults were deeply sequenced to estimate repertoire size and the extent of clonotype sharing between individuals. The investigation overall reported the following: Because the study included only a small number of donors, the genetic and exposure-history diversity represented was limited. Incomplete sequencing was indicated by rarefaction of sorted-subset datasets, despite the large sequencing depth. Larger estimated clonotype richness was generally found for naive subsets than for memory subsets. When several donors were compared, the shared fraction of clonotypes was about 5% for naive CD4, about 4% for naive CD8, 2.3% for memory CD4, and roughly 0.4% for memory CD8. Based on pairwise subsampling, the degree of clonotype sharing among donors was expected to be affected by sequencing depth. Compared with non-shared clonotypes, clonotypes shared by all four sorted-subset donors had higher generation probabilities. Sampling was restricted to blood, and TCR repertoires in tissue are likely to differ from TCR repertoires in blood.

Using the deep immunoSEQ assay, TCR CDR3 regions were amplified from genomic DNA by multiplex PCR. For each cell subset, the extracted genomic DNA was distributed evenly across all wells of several immunoSEQ 96-well plates, and each plate served as one replicate. For sorted subsets, each replicate PCR was loaded with approximately 190 ng genomic DNA, equivalent to 32,000 or so T cell genomes. Purified libraries were measured with a Qubit 3.0 fluorometer, size-checked on a Bioanalyzer 2100, and measured again with the KAPA Library Quantification kit. A separate single-read 150-cycle Illumina NextSeq 550 flow cell was used to sequence each immunoSEQ 96-well plate. On the study's bioinformatics: The immunoSEQ output contained only junctional sequences without quality scores, so filtering could not match that applied to full-length reads. Sequences were annotated with PyIR, a Python wrapper for IgBLAST v1.9, using IMGT germline references to assign V/J genes and CDR3. Reads were filtered out if the reads had weak V/J assignments (E-value above 1e-6), no CDR3, stop codons, out-of-frame junctions, or ambiguous translated residues. V3J clonotypes were defined by identical inferred V gene, J gene, and CDR3 amino acid sequence. To compute the percentage overlap between repertoires, the number of shared unique clonotypes was divided by the size of the smaller repertoire. RTK rarefaction, the Chao1 estimator, and Recon v2.1 estimates of unobserved clonotypes were used to assess repertoire richness. For all TCRbeta clonotypes obtained by the gDNA method from several donors, generation probabilities were computed with OLGA. As stored in TCRdb, this immuneACCESS dataset retains in-frame rearrangements with V and J assigned. A fraction of the clones does not appear; measured against another copy, unresolved V genes explain less than half of the discrepancy, and the remainder lacks a known reason. Clonal size and the V and J genes are those of that table, whereas D and trimming came from the DNA. The sample records over 2 million clones, approximately 90% of which are singletons. Around 0.38% of the sample is in the top ten clones.

Sequencing used naive CD4+ T cells from PBMCs. The sample's cell subset or site label, decoded: CD45RA+ positively selected. The chain is encoded by TRBV5-6 joined to TRBJ1-4; TRBD1 might be the D gene, on 6 matching bases. This TCR derives from a man in his late teens or twenties in good health. Some clones in this sample may be carry-over from other donors' samples. CDR3 protein: CASSSKGGNEKLFF. The DNA is as follows: TGTGCCAGCAGCTCCAAGGGGGGTAATGAAAAACTGTTTTTT.